A single sample is the source of the 2 T cell receptor beta chains below, sequenced in a study of blood T cell repertoires in COVID-19. The protocol was immunoSEQ multiplex PCR, while the TCRdb copy is restricted to in-frame clones and leaves out a portion. The table has some 320,000 clones, around 88% seen once. Sequencing was performed on peripheral blood. The receptors come from a woman younger than 45 who had recovered from COVID-19.

J is TRBJ1-5 and V is TRBV5-6; D gene ambiguous. From germline, CDR1 is SGHDT and CDR2 YYEEEE. The V end was cut by 5 bases, the J end by 0 bases, with 3 bases between. The CDR3 extends over 12 amino acids. The CDR3, as DNA: TGTGCCAGCAGTCTTAGCAATCAGCCCCAGCATTTT. Its translation is CASSLSNQPQHF.

This clone occurred once. The V call is TRBV5-1, the J call TRBJ2-5, with D tentatively TRBD2 (7 bases). CDR1 is SGHRS and CDR2 is YFSETQ in the germline V gene. The CDR3 is 14 residues long. V was trimmed by 2 bases and J by 5 bases, leaving 13 bases between them. This chain's CDR3 is CASSFAGAMETQYF. The CDR3, as DNA: TGCGCCAGCAGCTTTGCGGGGGCGATGGAGACCCAGTACTTC.